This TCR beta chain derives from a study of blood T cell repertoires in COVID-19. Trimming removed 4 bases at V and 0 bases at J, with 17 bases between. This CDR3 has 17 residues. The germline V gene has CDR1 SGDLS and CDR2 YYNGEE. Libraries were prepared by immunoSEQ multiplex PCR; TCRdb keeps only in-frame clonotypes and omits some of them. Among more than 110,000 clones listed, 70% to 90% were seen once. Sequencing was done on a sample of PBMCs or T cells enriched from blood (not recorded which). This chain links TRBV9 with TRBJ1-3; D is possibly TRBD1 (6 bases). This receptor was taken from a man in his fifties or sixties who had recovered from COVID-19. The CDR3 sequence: CASSYGQPQSSGNTIYF. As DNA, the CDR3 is TGTGCCAGCAGCTACGGACAGCCTCAGAGCTCTGGAAACACCATATATTTT.